Described below is a single T cell receptor (beta chain) sequence and its context. Its specificity is unknown. Naive CD45RA+ and memory CD45RA-negative subsets were split from CD4+ cells. This record comes from a study of shared clonotypes between healthy human individuals. Study-level findings and limits: Rarefaction revealed incomplete sorted-subset sequencing despite large depth. Relative to their counterparts shared across all four donors, non-shared clonotypes exhibited diminished generation probabilities.

Deep level was the assay's run setting. Measured with immunoSEQ multiplex PCR; TCRdb has only the in-frame clones, and not every one. The repertoire holds around 980,000 clones, with 75% to 85% as singletons. The CDR3 has 15 residues. In germline, CDR1 is KGHSH, CDR2 LQKENI. The J segment lost 1 base and the V segment lost 4 bases, leaving 2 bases of the junction unmatched. The sequence was obtained from a man younger than 35 in good health. Some clones in this sample may be carry-over from other donors' samples. This sequence joins TRBV18 and TRBJ1-4, with TRBD1 identical over 8 bases. Sequences were obtained from memory CD4+ T cells from PBMCs. Subset meaning: CD45RA-negative fraction. For the CDR3, the DNA is TGTGCCAGCTCACGAGACAGGGGAACTAATGAAAAACTGTTTTTT. This gives the protein CASSRDRGTNEKLFF.